A selection of T cell receptor beta chains follows, all from one sample in a study of OX40 agonist ivuxolimab in advanced cancers. Data came from immunoSEQ multiplex PCR; TCRdb stores just in-frame clones and leaves some out. The sample carries some 63,000 clones, about four fifths recorded once. Sequences were derived from CD4+ or CD8+ T cells sorted from blood, sampled in a trial of the OX40 agonist ivuxolimab. All receptors derive from an adult with an advanced solid tumor such as melanoma, head and neck, liver or kidney cancer. Both conserved end residues are part of each CDR3. A D gene is named only where the DNA matches it firmly. Where a row states a size, it is once, few, many or the class of an expanded clone; other rows omit it.

CDR3 DNA: TGCGCCAGCAGCTTGTCGGGACATAGTAAAACTGAAGCTTTCTTT; CDR3 protein: CASSLSGHSKTEAFF; clone size: -; J gene: TRBJ1-1; D gene: -; V gene: TRBV5-1
CDR3 DNA: TGCGCCAGCAGCCAAGATACCACGGCCTATAATGAAAAACTGTTTTTT; CDR3 protein: CASSQDTTAYNEKLFF; clone size: many; J gene: TRBJ1-4; D gene: -; V gene: TRBV4-3
CDR3 DNA: TGTGCCTGGAGTGTTGCAGGAGCTAACACTGAAGCTTTCTTT; CDR3 protein: CAWSVAGANTEAFF; clone size: -; J gene: TRBJ1-1; D gene: -; V gene: TRBV30
CDR3 DNA: TGTGCCAGCAGCTTAGCGAACGGCGGCGAGCAGTACTTC; CDR3 protein: CASSLANGGEQYF; clone size: -; J gene: TRBJ2-7; D gene: -; V gene: TRBV7-9
CDR3 DNA: TGTGCCAGTGGGGACAGGGGGTCGTCCGTCTATGGCTACACCTTC; CDR3 protein: CASGDRGSSVYGYTF; clone size: -; J gene: TRBJ1-2; D gene: TRBD1; V gene: TRBV19
CDR3 DNA: TGTGCCTGGAGCCTCGGCTATAAGGGTACGCAGTATTTT; CDR3 protein: CAWSLGYKGTQYF; clone size: -; J gene: TRBJ2-3; D gene: -; V gene: TRBV30
CDR3 DNA: TGCGCCAGCAGCATGCAGGGGACTCACCAAGAGACCCAGTACTTC; CDR3 protein: CASSMQGTHQETQYF; clone size: -; J gene: TRBJ2-5; D gene: -; V gene: TRBV5-1
CDR3 DNA: TGTGCTAGTGGTTTAGGGGGTGGGCAGCCCCAGCATTTT; CDR3 protein: CASGLGGGQPQHF; clone size: -; J gene: TRBJ1-5; D gene: -; V gene: TRBV12-5
CDR3 DNA: TGCAGCGTGGGGGACGGTGTCAATCAGCCCCAGCATTTT; CDR3 protein: CSVGDGVNQPQHF; clone size: -; J gene: TRBJ1-5; D gene: -; V gene: TRBV29-1
CDR3 DNA: TGCGCCAGCAGCCCCCAGGGAGAGGCCTACGAGCAGTACTTC; CDR3 protein: CASSPQGEAYEQYF; clone size: -; J gene: TRBJ2-7; D gene: -; V gene: TRBV5-1
CDR3 DNA: TGTGCCAGCAGTCTCCAGGGGATGTATGGAAACACCATATATTTT; CDR3 protein: CASSLQGMYGNTIYF; clone size: -; J gene: TRBJ1-3; D gene: -; V gene: TRBV28
CDR3 DNA: TGTGCCAGCAGCTGGGGGACAGGGACGTCGGGGGAGCAGTACTTC; CDR3 protein: CASSWGTGTSGEQYF; clone size: -; J gene: TRBJ2-7; D gene: TRBD1; V gene: TRBV5-6
CDR3 DNA: TGCAGTGCTGGAGTCAGAGATACGCAGTATTTT; CDR3 protein: CSAGVRDTQYF; clone size: -; J gene: TRBJ2-3; D gene: -; V gene: TRBV20-1
CDR3 DNA: TGTGCCAGCACCGTCTCAGGGGCCGATAATTCACCCCTCCACTTT; CDR3 protein: CASTVSGADNSPLHF; clone size: few; J gene: TRBJ1-6; D gene: -; V gene: TRBV28
CDR3 DNA: TGTGCCAGCAGTTTATGGGGGACAGGGTCCGCGGGCTATCAGCCCCAGCATTTT; CDR3 protein: CASSLWGTGSAGYQPQHF; clone size: -; J gene: TRBJ1-5; D gene: TRBD1; V gene: TRBV28
CDR3 DNA: TGTGCCAGCTCACCCACGGGGAATCAGCCCCAGCATTTT; CDR3 protein: CASSPTGNQPQHF; clone size: few; J gene: TRBJ1-5; D gene: -; V gene: TRBV18
CDR3 DNA: TGTGCCAGCAGCCAAGTTAGCGGGAGGCAAGAGACCCAGTACTTC; CDR3 protein: CASSQVSGRQETQYF; clone size: -; J gene: TRBJ2-5; D gene: TRBD2; V gene: TRBV4-2
CDR3 DNA: TGCGCCAGCAGCCACTCAAAGGACTATGGCTACACCTTC; CDR3 protein: CASSHSKDYGYTF; clone size: -; J gene: TRBJ1-2; D gene: -; V gene: TRBV4-1
CDR3 DNA: TGCGCCAGCAGCTCGAATCCGGGACTAGCGGGTGGGTGGGATACGCAGTATTTT; CDR3 protein: CASSSNPGLAGGWDTQYF; clone size: -; J gene: TRBJ2-3; D gene: TRBD2; V gene: TRBV5-1
CDR3 DNA: TGTGCCAGCAGCAGGACAGGGGAGGCCTATGGCTACACCTTC; CDR3 protein: CASSRTGEAYGYTF; clone size: -; J gene: TRBJ1-2; D gene: TRBD1; V gene: TRBV28
CDR3 DNA: TGTGCCATCGAGGCAGCCGGGTCGGGACCGAACACTGAAGCTTTCTTT; CDR3 protein: CAIEAAGSGPNTEAFF; clone size: -; J gene: TRBJ1-1; D gene: -; V gene: TRBV10-3
CDR3 DNA: TGCGCCAGCAGCATGGCGGGGGGCTCCTACGAGCAGTACTTC; CDR3 protein: CASSMAGGSYEQYF; clone size: -; J gene: TRBJ2-7; D gene: TRBD2; V gene: TRBV4-3
CDR3 DNA: TGTGCCAGCAGCTTGAGTCCGGTAGACGGACGACCCGCCGAGCAGTACTTC; CDR3 protein: CASSLSPVDGRPAEQYF; clone size: once; J gene: TRBJ2-7; D gene: -; V gene: TRBV5-5
CDR3 DNA: TGTGCCAGCATGCTGGCAGGTGGGGGTACGCAGTATTTT; CDR3 protein: CASMLAGGGTQYF; clone size: once; J gene: TRBJ2-3; D gene: -; V gene: TRBV6-6
CDR3 DNA: TGTGCCAGCAGTGTGGGGCATTTGAACACTGAAGCTTTCTTT; CDR3 protein: CASSVGHLNTEAFF; clone size: -; J gene: TRBJ1-1; D gene: -; V gene: TRBV13